This passage covers 12 T cell receptor beta chains from one sample sequenced in a study of blood T cells in healthy people across ages. With a J-beta primer mix and a sample-barcoded 5' primer, a second PCR ran about 7 to 11 cycles. TCRdb called the 5' RACE reads again in MiXCR, with one record for every CDR3 protein. The table has 450,000 to 650,000 distinct CDR3 sequences, about 24% seen once. These sequences were also reported in another study, on T cells of mothers and their children.

The sample consisted of blood. The receptors were sampled from a boy between 10 and 17 years old in good health.

This chain uses TRBV11-2 with TRBJ2-1; D might be TRBD2 (6 bases). Germline V gene lookup returns CDR1 SGHAT and CDR2 FQNNGV. CDR3 length: 17 amino acids. The V end lost 1 base, the J end lost 0 bases, and 13 bases lay between the germline ends. As DNA, the CDR3 is TGTGCCAGCAGCTTAGGCCGGGACTCTAGCTCCTACAATGAGCAGTTCTTC. Its translation: CASSLGRDSSSYNEQFF.

Only a few counts were recorded for this clonotype. The chain has TRBV20-1 and TRBJ2-7; 7 bases are a match to TRBD1. The CDR3 extends over 13 amino acids. Per the germline V gene, CDR1 is DFQATT and CDR2 is SNEGSKA (reference sequence). The V gene end was trimmed by 5 bases and the J gene end by 3 bases; junction bases not matched to a gene: 7. The CDR3 DNA is TGCAGTGCTCGTACCACAGGGGACTACGAGCAGTACTTC. Translated: CSARTTGDYEQYF.

The genes are TRBV24-1 and TRBJ2-1; tentative D call: TRBD1 (6 bases). Near its end, the DNA agrees better with TRBJ2-5, so the J call may be wrong. The CDR3 has 12 residues. Germline loops: CDR1 KGHDR, CDR2 SFDVKD. The CDR3 DNA is TGTGCCACCAGGGACAGCCAAGAGACCCAGTACTTC. Translated, it gives CATRDSQETQYF.

Worth noting for this clonotype: An end of the junction differs from the germline gene, which may be a read error. The J gene is TRBJ2-1, the V gene TRBV27; 10 bases map to TRBD2. Germline CDR1 and CDR2: MNHEY and SMNVEV (reference sequence). The CDR3 contains 14 residues. The chain's CDR3 is CTSATSGFYNEQFF. CDR3 nucleotides: TGTACCAGCGCGACTAGCGGGTTCTACAATGAGCAGTTCTTC.

This clonotype was detected a few times. This chain connects TRBV4-1 to TRBJ2-3; 7 bases fit TRBD1. Trimming took 2 bases from V and 6 from J; bases not matched to a gene: 5. From germline, CDR1 is MGHRA and CDR2 YSYEKL. This CDR3 spans 14 amino acids. CDR3 bases: TGCGCCAGCAGCCAACAACAGGGGAAGGATACGCAGTATTTT. Translating it yields CASSQQQGKDTQYF.

The V call is TRBV2, the J call TRBJ2-2; 10 nucleotides align to TRBD2. Trimming removed 6 bases from V and 5 bases from J; junction bases left unmatched: 12. This CDR3 has 17 amino acids. The V gene's germline CDR1 is SNHLY and CDR2 FYNNEI. CDR3 in amino acids: CASRISGTSVVTGELFF. Here the CDR3 DNA reads TGTGCCAGCAGGATTTCCGGGACTAGCGTGGTAACCGGGGAGCTGTTTTTT.

In its sample, this clonotype was seen a few times. The chain recombines TRBV25-1 with TRBJ2-3; D is unclear. With 10 bases removed from V and 0 bases from J, the gap between germline ends came to 8 bases. This CDR3 contains 12 residues. Germline loops: CDR1 MGHDK, CDR2 SYGVNS. As DNA, the CDR3 is TGTGCCACTATGACTAGCACAGATACGCAGTATTTT. It is translated as CATMTSTDTQYF.

The chain employs TRBV28 and TRBJ1-3, with D possibly TRBD1 on 5 matching bases. Germline V CDR1 and CDR2: MDHEN, SYDVKM. Trimming left V 5 bases short and J 4 bases short, with 12 bases between. CDR3 length equals 14 residues. The DNA for the CDR3 is TGTGCCAGCAGTCTTTCAGGGTACGGAAACACCATATATTTT. Protein sequence: CASSLSGYGNTIYF.

This clonotype was seen more than once but under ten times. The chain recombines TRBV6-5 with TRBJ2-1, with 9 bases fitting TRBD2. V lost 8 bases to trimming and J lost 13 bases; unmatched junction nucleotides: 9. CDR3 length: 12 amino acids. Germline V gives CDR1 MNHEY, CDR2 SVGAGI. CDR3: CASLATSGRQFF. The CDR3 DNA reads as TGTGCCAGCTTAGCGACTAGCGGAAGACAGTTCTTC.

V and J are TRBV24-1 and TRBJ2-2; D remains unclear. This CDR3 has 18 residues. The germline V gene encodes CDR1 KGHDR and CDR2 SFDVKD. V shed 3 bases and J shed 0 bases, with 16 bases lying between them. In nucleotides, the CDR3 is TGTGCCACCAGTGATCCCGTAGGACGGAAAGCGAACACCGGGGAGCTGTTTTTT. Protein sequence: CATSDPVGRKANTGELFF.

At least ten counts were recorded for this clonotype. This chain connects TRBV7-2 to TRBJ1-2, with D possibly matching TRBD1 (5 bases). In germline, CDR1 is SGHTA, CDR2 FQGNSA. CDR3 length: 14 amino acids. Trimming pared 5 bases from V and 2 bases from J, leaving 12 bases between. The CDR3 region is CASSPDRQNYGYTF. In DNA form, the CDR3 reads TGTGCCAGCAGCCCCGACCGACAGAACTATGGCTACACCTTC.

The chain employs TRBV27 and TRBJ2-7; 9 bases match TRBD1. The V segment lost 5 bases and the J segment 5 bases; nucleotides outside the gene matches: 16. The V gene's germline CDR1 is MNHEY and CDR2 SMNVEV (reference sequence). This CDR3 has 17 residues. The chain's CDR3 is CASSPLGPGQGNDEQYF. The CDR3 DNA reads as TGTGCCAGCAGTCCCTTAGGTCCGGGACAGGGTAACGACGAGCAGTACTTC.